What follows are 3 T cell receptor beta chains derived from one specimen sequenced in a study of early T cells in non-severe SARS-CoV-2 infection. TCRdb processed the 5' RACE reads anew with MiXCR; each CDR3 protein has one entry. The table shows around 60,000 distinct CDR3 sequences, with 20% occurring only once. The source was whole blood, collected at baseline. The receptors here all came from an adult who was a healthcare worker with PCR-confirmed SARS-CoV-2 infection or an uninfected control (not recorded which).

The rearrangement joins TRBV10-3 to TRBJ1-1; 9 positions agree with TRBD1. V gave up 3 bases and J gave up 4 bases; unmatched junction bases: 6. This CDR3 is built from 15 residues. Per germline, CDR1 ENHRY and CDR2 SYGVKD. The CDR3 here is CAISEAGTGTTEAFF. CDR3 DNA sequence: TGTGCCATCAGTGAAGCCGGGACAGGGACCACTGAAGCTTTCTTT.

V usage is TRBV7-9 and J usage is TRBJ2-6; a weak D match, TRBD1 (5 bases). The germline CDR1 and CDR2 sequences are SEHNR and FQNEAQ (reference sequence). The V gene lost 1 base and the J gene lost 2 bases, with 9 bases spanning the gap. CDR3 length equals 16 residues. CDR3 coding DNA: TGTGCCAGCAGCTTAGATTCAGGGCCTGGGGCCAACGTCCTGACTTTC. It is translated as CASSLDSGPGANVLTF. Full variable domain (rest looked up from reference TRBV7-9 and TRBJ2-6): DTGVSQNPRHKITKRGQNVTFRCDPISEHNRLYWYRQTLGQGPEFLTYFQNEAQLEKSRLLSDRFSAERPKGSFSTLEIQRTEQGDSAMYLCASSLDSGPGANVLTFGAGSRLTVL.

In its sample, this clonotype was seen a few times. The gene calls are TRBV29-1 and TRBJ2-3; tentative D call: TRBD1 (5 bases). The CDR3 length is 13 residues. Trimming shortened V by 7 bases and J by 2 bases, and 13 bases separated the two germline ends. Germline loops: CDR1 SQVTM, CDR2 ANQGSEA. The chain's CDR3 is CSALGRLTDTQYF. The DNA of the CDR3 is TGCAGCGCTCTGGGGCGACTCACAGATACGCAGTATTTT.